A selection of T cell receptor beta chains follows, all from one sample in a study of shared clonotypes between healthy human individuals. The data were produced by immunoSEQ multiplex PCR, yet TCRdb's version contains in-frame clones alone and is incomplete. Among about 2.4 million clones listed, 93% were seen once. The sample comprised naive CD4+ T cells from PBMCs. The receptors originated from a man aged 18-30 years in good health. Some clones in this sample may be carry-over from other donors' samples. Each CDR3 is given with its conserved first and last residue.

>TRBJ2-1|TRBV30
CAWSPTGTSEYNEQFF
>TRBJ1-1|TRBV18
CASSHLTAEVEAFF
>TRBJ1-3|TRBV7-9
CASSHASPTQQGNTIYF
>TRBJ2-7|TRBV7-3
CASSWGQNYEQYF
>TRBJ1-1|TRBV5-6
CASSPRLDREDTEAFF
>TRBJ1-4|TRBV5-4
CASSPGTAANEKLFF
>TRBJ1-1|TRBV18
CASSLQGASTEAFF
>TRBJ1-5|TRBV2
CASRAGQYSNQPQHF
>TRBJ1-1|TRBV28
CAILQGLGNTEAFF
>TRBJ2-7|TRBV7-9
CASSLWDGYEQYF
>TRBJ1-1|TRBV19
CASSSGWDRQENTEAFF
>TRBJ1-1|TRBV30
CAWTLGIDGTEAFF
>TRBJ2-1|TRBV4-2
CASSQAVAVSYNEQFF
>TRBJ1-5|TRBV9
CASSVGSAPHQPQHF
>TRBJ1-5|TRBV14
CASSPRQIYQPQHF
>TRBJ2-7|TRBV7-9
CASSLAQGSHEQYF
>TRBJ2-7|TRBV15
CATSAAQGAYYEQYF
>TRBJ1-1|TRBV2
CASSGPGRDTEAFF
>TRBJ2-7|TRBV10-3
CAISDPDLAGANEQYF
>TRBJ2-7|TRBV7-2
CASSLPAGGSYEQYF
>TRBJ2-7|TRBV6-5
CASSDTQVYEQYF
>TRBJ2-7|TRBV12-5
CASDLGVKSYEQYF
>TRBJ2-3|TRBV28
CASSLFRQGGTDTQYF
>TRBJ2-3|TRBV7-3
CASSLGTGQFTDTQYF
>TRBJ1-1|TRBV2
CASRGGQGGTEAFF
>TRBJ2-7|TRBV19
CASSTGRGSEQYF
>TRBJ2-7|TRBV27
CASSLLGVLNEQYF
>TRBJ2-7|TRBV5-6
CASSLFRTRSSHEQYF
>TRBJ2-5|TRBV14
CASSHGLGNGQYF
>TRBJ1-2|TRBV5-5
CASSLGGGTNYGYTF
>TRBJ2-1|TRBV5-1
CASSLVMHSGDEQFF
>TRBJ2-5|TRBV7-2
CASSSPRGSGEETQYF
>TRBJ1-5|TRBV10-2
CASHRGGEGQPQHF